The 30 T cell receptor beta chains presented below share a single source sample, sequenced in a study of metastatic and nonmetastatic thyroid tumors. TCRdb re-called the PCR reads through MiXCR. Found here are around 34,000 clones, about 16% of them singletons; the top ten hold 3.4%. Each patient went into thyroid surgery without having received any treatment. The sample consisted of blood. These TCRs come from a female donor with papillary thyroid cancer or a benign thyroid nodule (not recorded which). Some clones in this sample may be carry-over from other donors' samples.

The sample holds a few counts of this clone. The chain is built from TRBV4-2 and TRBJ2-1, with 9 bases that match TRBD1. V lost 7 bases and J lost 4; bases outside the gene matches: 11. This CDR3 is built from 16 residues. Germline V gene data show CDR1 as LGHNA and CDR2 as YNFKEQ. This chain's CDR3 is CASTKGLGTGYNEQFF. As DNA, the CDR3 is TGTGCCAGCACCAAAGGTCTTGGGACAGGGTACAATGAGCAGTTCTTC.

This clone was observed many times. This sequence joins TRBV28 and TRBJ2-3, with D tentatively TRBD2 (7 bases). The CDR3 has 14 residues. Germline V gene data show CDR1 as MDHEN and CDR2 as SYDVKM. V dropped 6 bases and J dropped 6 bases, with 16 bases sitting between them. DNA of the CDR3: TGTGCCAGCAGACCTAGGGGGGGTGGCGATACGCAGTATTTT. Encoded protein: CASRPRGGGDTQYF.

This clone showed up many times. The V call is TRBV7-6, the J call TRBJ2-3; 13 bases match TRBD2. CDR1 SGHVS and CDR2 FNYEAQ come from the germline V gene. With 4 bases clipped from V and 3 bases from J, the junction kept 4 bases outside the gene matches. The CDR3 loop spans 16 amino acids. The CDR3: CASSSLLAGGTDTQYF. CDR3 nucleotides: TGTGCCAGCAGCTCCTTACTAGCGGGAGGGACAGATACGCAGTATTTT.

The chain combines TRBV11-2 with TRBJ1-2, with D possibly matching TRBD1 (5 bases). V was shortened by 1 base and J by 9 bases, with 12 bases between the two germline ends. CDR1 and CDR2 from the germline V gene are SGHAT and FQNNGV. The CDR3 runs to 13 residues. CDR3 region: CASSLVWWGCYTF. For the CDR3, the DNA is TGTGCCAGCAGCTTAGTCTGGTGGGGCTGCTACACCTTC.

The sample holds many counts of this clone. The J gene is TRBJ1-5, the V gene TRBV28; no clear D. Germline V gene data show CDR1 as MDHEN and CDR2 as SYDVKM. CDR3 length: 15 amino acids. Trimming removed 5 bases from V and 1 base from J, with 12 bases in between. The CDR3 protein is CASSPDGLSNQPQHF. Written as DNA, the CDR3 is TGTGCCAGCAGTCCGGACGGTTTGAGCAATCAGCCCCAGCATTTT. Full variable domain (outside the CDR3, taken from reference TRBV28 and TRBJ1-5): DVKVTQSSRYLVKRTGEKVFLECVQDMDHENMFWYRQDPGLGLRLIYFSYDVKMKEKGDIPEGYSVSREKKERFSLILESASTNQTSMYLCASSPDGLSNQPQHFGDGTRLSIL.

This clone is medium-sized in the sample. The CDR3 spells CASSLDPADHYGYTF. The CDR3 coding sequence is TGTGCCAGCAGCTTAGATCCCGCAGACCACTATGGCTACACCTTC. The V gene is TRBV11-2, the J gene TRBJ1-2; D gene ambiguous. V lost 0 bases and J 3 bases, leaving 11 bases between the germline ends. CDR1 is SGHAT, CDR2 FQNNGV, per germline. The CDR3 consists of 15 residues.

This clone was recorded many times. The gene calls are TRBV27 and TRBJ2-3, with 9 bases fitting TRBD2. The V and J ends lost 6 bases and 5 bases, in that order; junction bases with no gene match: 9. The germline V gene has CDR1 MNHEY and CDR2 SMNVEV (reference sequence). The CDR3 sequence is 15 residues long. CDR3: CASSRGGGRGDTQYF. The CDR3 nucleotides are TGTGCCAGCAGCCGGGGGGGCGGGAGGGGAGATACGCAGTATTTT.

The CDR3 nucleotides read TGTGCCAGCAGTTACGGGGCAGGGGGATCGGGTGAGCAGTTCTTC. Protein: CASSYGAGGSGEQFF. This chain links TRBV6-5 with TRBJ2-1, with 7 nucleotides matching TRBD1. Trimming cost V 2 bases and J 9 bases; bases outside gene matches: 10. Germline CDR1 reads MNHEY; CDR2 reads SVGAGI. CDR3 size: 15 residues.

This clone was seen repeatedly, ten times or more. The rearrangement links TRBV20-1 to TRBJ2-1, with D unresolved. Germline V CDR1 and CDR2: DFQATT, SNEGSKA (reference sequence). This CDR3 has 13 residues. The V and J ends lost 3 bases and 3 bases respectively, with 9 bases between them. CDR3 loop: CSARWFGYNEQFF. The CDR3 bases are TGCAGTGCTAGGTGGTTCGGCTACAATGAGCAGTTCTTC.

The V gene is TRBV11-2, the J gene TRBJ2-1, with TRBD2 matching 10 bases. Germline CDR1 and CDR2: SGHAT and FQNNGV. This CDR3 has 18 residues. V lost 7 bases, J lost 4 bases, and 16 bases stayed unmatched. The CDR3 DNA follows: TGTGCCAGCATCCTCGGAGGGACTAGCGTGAACGTTTACAATGAGCAGTTCTTC. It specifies CASILGGTSVNVYNEQFF.

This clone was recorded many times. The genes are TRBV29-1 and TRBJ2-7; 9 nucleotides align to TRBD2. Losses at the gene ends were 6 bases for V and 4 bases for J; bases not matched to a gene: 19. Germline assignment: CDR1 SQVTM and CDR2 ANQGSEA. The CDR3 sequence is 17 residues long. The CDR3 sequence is CSVAGGLASGKGYEQYF. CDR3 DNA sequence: TGCAGCGTCGCGGGGGGTCTCGCTAGCGGGAAAGGTTACGAGCAGTACTTC.

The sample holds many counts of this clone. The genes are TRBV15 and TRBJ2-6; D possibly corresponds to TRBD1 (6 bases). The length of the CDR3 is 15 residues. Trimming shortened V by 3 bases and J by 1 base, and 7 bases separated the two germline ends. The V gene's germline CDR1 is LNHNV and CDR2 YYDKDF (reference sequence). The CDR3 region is CATSSDRSGANVLTF. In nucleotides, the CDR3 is TGTGCCACCAGCAGCGACAGGTCTGGGGCCAACGTCCTGACTTTC.

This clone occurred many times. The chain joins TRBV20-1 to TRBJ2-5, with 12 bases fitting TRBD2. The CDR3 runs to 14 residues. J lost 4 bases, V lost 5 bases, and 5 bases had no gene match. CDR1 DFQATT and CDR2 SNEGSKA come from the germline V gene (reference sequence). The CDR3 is CSADLAGGLETQYF. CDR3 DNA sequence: TGCAGTGCTGATCTAGCGGGAGGGTTAGAGACCCAGTACTTC.

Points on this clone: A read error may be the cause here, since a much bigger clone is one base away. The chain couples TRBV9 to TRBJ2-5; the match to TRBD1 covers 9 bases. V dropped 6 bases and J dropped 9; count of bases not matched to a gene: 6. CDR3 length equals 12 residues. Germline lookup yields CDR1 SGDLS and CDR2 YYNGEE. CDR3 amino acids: CASIADRGAQYF. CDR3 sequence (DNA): TGTGCCAGCATCGCTGACAGGGGGGCCCAGTACTTC.

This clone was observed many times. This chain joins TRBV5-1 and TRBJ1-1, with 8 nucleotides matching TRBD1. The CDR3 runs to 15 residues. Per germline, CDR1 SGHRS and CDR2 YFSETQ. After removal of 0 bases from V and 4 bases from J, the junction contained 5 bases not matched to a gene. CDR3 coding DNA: TGCGCCAGCAGCTTGGTTACTACAGGGGGCACTGAAGCTTTCTTT. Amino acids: CASSLVTTGGTEAFF.

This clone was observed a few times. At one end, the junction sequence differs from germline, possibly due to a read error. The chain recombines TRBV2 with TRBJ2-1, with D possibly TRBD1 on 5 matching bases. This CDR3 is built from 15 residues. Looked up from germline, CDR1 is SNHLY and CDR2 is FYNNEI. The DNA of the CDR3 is TGTGCCAGCCTTACGTACAGCATTTGGGGCAATGACCAGTTCTTC. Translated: CASLTYSIWGNDQFF.

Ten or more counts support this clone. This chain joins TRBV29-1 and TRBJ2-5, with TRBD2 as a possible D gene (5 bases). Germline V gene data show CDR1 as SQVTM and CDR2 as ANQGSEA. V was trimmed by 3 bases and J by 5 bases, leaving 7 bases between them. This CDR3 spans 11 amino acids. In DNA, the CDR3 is TGCAGCGTTGACGAGCGGGAGACCCAGTACTTC. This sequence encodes CSVDERETQYF. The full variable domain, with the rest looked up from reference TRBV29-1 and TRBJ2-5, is SAVISQKPSRDICQRGTSLTIQCQVDSQVTMMFWYRQQPGQSLTLIATANQGSEATYESGFVIDKFPISRPNLTFSTLTVSNMSPEDSSIYLCSVDERETQYFGPGTRLLVL.

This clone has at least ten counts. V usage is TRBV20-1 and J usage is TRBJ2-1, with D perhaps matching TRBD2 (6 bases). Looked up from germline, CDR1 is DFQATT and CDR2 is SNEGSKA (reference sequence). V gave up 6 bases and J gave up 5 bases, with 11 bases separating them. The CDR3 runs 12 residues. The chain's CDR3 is CSAKTRHNEQFF. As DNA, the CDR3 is TGCAGTGCCAAGACTAGGCACAATGAGCAGTTCTTC.

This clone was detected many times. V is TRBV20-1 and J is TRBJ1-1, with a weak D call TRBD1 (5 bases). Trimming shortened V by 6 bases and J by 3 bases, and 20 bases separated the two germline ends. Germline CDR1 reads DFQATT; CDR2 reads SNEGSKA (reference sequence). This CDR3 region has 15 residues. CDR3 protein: CSAQGVLRGHTEAFF. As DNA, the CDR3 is TGCAGTGCCCAGGGCGTTCTGCGAGGGCACACTGAAGCTTTCTTT.

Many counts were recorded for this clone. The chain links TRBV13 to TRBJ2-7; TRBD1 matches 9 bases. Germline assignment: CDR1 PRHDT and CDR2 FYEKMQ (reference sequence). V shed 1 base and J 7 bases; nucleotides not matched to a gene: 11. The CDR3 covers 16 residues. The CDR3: CASSLVPGQGGGEQYF. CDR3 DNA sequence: TGTGCCAGCAGCTTAGTTCCGGGACAGGGAGGTGGGGAGCAGTACTTC.

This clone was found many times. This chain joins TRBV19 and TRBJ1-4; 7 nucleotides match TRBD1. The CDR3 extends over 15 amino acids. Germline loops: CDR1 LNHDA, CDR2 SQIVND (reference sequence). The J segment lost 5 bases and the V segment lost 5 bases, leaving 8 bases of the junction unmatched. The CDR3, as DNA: TGTGCCAGTAGTCAAACAGGGGTTTTCAATGAAAAACTGTTTTTT. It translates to CASSQTGVFNEKLFF.

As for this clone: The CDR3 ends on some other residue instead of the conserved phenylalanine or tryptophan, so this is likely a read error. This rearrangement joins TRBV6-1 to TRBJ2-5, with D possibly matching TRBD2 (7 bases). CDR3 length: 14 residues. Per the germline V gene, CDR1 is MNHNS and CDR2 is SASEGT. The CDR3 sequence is CASRQRGGQETQYL. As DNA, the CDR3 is TGTGCCAGCAGACAAAGGGGGGGTCAGGAGACACAGTACTTA.

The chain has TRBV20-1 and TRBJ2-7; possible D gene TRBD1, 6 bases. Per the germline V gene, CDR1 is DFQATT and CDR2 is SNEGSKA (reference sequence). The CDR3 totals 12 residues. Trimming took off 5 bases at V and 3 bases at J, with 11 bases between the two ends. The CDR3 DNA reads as TGCAGTGCTGGAGGACAGTGCTACGAGCAGTACTTC. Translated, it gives CSAGGQCYEQYF.

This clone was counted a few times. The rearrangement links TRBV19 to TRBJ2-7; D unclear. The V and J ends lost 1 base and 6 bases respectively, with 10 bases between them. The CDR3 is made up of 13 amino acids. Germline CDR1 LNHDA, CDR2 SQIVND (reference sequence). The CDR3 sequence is CASSIVNPSEQYF. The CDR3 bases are TGTGCCAGTAGTATAGTCAATCCGTCCGAGCAGTACTTC.

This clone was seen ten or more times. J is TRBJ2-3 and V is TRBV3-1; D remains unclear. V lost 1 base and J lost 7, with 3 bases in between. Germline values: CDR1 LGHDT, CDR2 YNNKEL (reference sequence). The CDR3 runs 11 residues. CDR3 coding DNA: TGTGCCAGCAGCCAAGGCCATACGCAGTATTTT. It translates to CASSQGHTQYF.

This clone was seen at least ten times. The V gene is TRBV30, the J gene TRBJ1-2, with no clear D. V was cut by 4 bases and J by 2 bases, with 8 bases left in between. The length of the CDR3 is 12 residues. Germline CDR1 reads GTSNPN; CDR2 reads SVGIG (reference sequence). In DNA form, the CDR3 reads TGTGCCTGGACGGGCCAGAACTATGGCTACACCTTC. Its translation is CAWTGQNYGYTF. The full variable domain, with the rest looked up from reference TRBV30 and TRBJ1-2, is SQTIHQWPATLVQPVGSPLSLECTVEGTSNPNLYWYRQAAGRGLQLLFYSVGIGQISSEVPQNLSASRPQDRQFILSSKKLLLSDSGFYLCAWTGQNYGYTFGSGTRLTVV.

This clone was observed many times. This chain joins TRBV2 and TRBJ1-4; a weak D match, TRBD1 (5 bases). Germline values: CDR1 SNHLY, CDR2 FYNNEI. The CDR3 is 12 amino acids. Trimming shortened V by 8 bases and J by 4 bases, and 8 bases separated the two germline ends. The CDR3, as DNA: TGTGCCAGCGCTAGGGGTAATGAAAAACTGTTTTTT. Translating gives CASARGNEKLFF.

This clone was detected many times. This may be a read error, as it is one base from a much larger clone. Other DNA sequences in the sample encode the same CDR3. The CDR3 bases are TGCGCCAGCAGTGAACGGGGGAACAGTCAGCCCCAGCATTTT. Amino acid sequence: CASSERGNSQPQHF. The chain uses TRBV6-1 and TRBJ1-5; TRBD1 might be the D (5 bases). The CDR3 runs 14 residues. Germline CDR1 reads MNHNS; CDR2 reads SASEGT.

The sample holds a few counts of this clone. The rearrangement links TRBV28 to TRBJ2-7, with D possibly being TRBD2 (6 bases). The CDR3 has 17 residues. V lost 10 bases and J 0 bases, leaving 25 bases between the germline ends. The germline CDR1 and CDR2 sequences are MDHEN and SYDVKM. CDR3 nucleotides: TGTGCCATCAGCCACCGTCGGGGGAAGAGGAGCTCCTACGAGCAGTACTTC. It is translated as CAISHRRGKRSSYEQYF.

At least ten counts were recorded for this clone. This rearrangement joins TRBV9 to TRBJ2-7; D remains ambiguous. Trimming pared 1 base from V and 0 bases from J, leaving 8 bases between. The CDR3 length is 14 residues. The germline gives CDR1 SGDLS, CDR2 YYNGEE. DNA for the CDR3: TGTGCCAGCAGCGTACTCGACACCTCCTACGAGCAGTACTTC. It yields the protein CASSVLDTSYEQYF.